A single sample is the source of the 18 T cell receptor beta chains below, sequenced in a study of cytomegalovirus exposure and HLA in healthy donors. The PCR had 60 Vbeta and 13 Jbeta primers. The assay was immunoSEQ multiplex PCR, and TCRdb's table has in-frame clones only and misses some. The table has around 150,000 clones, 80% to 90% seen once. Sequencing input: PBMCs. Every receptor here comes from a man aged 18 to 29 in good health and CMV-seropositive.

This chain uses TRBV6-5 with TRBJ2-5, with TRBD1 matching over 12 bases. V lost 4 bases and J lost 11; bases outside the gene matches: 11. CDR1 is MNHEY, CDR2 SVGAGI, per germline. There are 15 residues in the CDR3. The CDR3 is CASSSSGQGAGEQYF. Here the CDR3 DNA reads TGTGCCAGCAGTTCCTCGGGACAGGGGGCGGGGGAGCAGTACTTC.

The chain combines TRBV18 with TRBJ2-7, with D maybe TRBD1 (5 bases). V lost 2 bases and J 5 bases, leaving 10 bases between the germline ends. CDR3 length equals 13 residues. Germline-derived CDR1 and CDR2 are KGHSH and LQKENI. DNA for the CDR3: TGTGCCAGCTCACCAGTAACAGGCAACGAGCAGTACTTC. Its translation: CASSPVTGNEQYF.

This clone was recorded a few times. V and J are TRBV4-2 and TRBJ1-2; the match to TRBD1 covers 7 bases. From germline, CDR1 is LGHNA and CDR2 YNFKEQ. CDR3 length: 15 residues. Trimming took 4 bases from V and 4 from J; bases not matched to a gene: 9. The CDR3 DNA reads TGTGCCAGCAGCCCGAGGACAGGTCCCTCCTATGGCTACACCTTC. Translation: CASSPRTGPSYGYTF.

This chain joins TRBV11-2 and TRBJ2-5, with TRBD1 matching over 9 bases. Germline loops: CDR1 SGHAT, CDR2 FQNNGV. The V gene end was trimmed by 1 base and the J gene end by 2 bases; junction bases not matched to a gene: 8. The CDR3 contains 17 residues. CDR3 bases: TGTGCCAGCAGCTTAGGGGATTGGGGACAGGGACAAGAGACCCAGTACTTC. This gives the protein CASSLGDWGQGQETQYF. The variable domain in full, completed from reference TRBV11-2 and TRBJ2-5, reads EAGVAQSPRYKIIEKRQSVAFWCNPISGHATLYWYQQILGQGPKLLIQFQNNGVVDDSQLPKDRFSAERLKGVDSTLKIQPAKLEDSAVYLCASSLGDWGQGQETQYFGPGTRLLVL.

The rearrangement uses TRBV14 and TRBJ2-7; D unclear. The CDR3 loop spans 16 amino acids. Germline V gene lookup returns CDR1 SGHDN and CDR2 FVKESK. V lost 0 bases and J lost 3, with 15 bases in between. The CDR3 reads CASSQEDIGLYYEQYF. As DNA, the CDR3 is TGTGCCAGCAGCCAAGAAGATATCGGGTTGTACTACGAGCAGTACTTC.

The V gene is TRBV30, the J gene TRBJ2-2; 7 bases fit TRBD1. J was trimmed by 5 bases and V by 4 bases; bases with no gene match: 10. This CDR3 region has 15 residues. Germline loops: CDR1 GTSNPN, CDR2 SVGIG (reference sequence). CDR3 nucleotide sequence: TGTGCCTGGACTATGTTAGGGGGCGCAACCGGGGAGCTGTTTTTT. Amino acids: CAWTMLGGATGELFF.

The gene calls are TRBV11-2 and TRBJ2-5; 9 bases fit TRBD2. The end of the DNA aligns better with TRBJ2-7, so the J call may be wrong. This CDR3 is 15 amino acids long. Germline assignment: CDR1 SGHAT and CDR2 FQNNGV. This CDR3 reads CASSFVTSGSYEQYF. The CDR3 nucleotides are TGTGCCAGCAGCTTCGTTACTAGCGGGTCCTACGAGCAGTACTTC.

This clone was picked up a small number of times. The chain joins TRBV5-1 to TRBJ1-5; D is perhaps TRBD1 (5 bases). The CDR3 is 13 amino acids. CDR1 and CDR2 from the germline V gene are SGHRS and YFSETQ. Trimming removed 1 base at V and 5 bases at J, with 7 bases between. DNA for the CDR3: TGCGCCAGCAGCTTGAGGGGTGATCAGCCCCAGCATTTT. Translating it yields CASSLRGDQPQHF. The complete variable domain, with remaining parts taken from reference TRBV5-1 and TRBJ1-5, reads KAGVTQTPRYLIKTRGQQVTLSCSPISGHRSVSWYQQTPGQGLQFLFEYFSETQRNKGNFPGRFSGRQFSNSRSEMNVSTLELGDSALYLCASSLRGDQPQHFGDGTRLSIL.

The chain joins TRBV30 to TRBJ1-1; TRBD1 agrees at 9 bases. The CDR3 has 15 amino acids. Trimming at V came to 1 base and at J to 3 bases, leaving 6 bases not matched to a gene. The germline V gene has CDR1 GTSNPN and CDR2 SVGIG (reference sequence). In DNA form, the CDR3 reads TGTGCCTGGAGTGACAGGGGGCGAGGGGACACTGAAGCTTTCTTT. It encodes CAWSDRGRGDTEAFF.

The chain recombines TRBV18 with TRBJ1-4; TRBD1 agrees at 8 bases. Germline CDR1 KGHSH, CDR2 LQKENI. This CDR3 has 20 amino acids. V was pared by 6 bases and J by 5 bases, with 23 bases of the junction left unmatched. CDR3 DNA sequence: TGTGCCAGCTCGGGCGAGGGGCCGGGACAGGCATTTCCCCACAATGAAAAACTGTTTTTT. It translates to CASSGEGPGQAFPHNEKLFF.

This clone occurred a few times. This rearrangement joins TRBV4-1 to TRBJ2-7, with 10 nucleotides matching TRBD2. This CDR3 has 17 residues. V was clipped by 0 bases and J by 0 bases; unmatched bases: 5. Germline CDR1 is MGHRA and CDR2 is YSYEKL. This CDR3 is CASSQEGGTSVSYEQYF. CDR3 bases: TGCGCCAGCAGCCAAGAAGGGGGGACTAGCGTCTCCTACGAGCAGTACTTC.

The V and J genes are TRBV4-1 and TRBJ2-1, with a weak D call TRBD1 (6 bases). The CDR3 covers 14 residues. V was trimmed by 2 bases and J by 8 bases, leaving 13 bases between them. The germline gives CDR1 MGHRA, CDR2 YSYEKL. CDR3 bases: TGCGCCAGCAGCCAAAAGACAGGTCAGGATGAGCAGTTCTTC. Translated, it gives CASSQKTGQDEQFF.

CDR3 sequence (DNA): TGTGCCAGCAGCCCTGACTCGGGAGAAAAACTGTTTTTT. This encodes CASSPDSGEKLFF. V is TRBV7-9 and J is TRBJ1-4; D ambiguous. Germline CDR1 reads SEHNR; CDR2 reads FQNEAQ (reference sequence). The CDR3 spans 13 residues. The V end was cut by 5 bases, the J end by 8 bases, with 12 bases between.

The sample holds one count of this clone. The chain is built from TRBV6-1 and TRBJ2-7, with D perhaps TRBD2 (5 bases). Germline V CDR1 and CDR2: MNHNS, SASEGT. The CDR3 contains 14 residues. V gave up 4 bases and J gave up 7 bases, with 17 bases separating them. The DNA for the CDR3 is TGTGCCAGCAGTGTGGTCAGACTACGTTCGGAGCAGTACTTC. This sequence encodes CASSVVRLRSEQYF.

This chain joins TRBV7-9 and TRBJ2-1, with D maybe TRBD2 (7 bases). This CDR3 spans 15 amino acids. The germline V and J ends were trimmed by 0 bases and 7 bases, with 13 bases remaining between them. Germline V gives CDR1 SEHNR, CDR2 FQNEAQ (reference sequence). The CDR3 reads CASSLAGGPFNEQFF. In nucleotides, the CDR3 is TGTGCCAGCAGCTTAGCGGGGGGGCCGTTTAATGAGCAGTTCTTC.

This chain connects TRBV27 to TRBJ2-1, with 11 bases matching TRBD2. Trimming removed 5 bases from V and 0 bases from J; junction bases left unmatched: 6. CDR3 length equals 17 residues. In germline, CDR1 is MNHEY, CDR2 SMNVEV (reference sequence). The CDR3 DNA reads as TGTGCCAGCAGTGCCCCTAGCGGGGGGATCTCCTACAATGAGCAGTTCTTC. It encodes CASSAPSGGISYNEQFF.

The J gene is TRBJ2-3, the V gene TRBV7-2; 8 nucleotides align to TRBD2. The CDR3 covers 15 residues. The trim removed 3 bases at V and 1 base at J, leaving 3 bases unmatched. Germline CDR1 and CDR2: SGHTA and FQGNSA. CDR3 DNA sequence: TGTGCCAGCAGCTTCCGGGGGGGCGGCACAGATACGCAGTATTTT. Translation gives CASSFRGGGTDTQYF.

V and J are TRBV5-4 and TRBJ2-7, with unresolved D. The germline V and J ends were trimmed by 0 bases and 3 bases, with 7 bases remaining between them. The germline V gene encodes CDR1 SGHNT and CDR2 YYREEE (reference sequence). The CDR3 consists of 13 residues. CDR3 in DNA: TGTGCCAGCAGCTTGGGCCAGAACTACGAGCAGTACTTC. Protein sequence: CASSLGQNYEQYF.